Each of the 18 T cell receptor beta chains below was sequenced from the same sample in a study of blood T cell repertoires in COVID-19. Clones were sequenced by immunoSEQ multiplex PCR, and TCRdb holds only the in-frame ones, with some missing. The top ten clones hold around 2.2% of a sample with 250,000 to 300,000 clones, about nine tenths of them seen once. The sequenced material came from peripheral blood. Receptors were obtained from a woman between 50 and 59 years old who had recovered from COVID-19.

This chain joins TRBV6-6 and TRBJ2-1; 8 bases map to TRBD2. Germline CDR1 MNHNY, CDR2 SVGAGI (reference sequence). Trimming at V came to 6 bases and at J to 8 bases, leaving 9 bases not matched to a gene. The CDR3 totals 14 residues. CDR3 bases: TGTGCCAGCAGCGAGCGGGGGAATTTTTATGAGCAGTTCTTC. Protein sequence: CASSERGNFYEQFF.

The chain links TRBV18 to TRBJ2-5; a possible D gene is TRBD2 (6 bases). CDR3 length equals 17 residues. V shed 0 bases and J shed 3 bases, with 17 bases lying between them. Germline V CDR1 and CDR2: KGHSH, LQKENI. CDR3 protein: CASSPPAGTYGKETQYF. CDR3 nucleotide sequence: TGTGCCAGCTCACCACCCGCGGGAACCTACGGTAAAGAGACCCAGTACTTC.

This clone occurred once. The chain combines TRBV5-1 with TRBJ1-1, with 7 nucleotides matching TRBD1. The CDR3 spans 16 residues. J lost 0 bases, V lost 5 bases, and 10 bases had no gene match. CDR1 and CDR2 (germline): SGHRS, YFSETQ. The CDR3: CASSPQGQAMNTEAFF. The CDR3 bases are TGCGCCAGCAGTCCACAGGGGCAGGCCATGAACACTGAAGCTTTCTTT. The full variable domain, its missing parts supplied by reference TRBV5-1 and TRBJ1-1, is KAGVTQTPRYLIKTRGQQVTLSCSPISGHRSVSWYQQTPGQGLQFLFEYFSETQRNKGNFPGRFSGRQFSNSRSEMNVSTLELGDSALYLCASSPQGQAMNTEAFFGQGTRLTVV.

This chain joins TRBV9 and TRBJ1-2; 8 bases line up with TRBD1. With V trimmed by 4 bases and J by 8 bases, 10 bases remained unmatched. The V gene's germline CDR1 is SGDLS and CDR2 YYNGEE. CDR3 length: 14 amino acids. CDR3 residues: CASSPRQGQEGYTF. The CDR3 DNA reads TGTGCCAGCAGCCCCCGACAGGGGCAGGAAGGCTACACCTTC.

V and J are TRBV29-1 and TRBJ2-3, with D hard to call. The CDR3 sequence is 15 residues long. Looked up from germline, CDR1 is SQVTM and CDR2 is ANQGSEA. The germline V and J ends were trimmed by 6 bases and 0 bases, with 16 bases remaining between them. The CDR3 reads CSVFLTPTSTDTQYF. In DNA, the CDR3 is TGCAGCGTCTTTCTCACCCCTACTAGCACAGATACGCAGTATTTT.

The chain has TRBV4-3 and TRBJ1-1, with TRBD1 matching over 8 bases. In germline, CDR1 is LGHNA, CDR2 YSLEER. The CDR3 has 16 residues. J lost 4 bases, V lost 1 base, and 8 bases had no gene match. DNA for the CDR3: TGCGCCAGCAGCCAAGGCTACAGGGGGTGGAGCACTGAAGCTTTCTTT. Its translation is CASSQGYRGWSTEAFF.

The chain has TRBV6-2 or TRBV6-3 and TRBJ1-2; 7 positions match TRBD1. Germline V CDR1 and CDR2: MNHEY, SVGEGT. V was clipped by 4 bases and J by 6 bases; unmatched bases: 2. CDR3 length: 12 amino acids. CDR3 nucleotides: TGTGCCAGCAGTTGGGGACAGAATGGCTACACCTTC. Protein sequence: CASSWGQNGYTF.

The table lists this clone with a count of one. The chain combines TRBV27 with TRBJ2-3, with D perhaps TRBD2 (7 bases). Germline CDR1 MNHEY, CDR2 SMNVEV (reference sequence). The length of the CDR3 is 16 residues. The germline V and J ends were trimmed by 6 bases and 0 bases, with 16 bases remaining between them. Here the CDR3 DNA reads TGTGCCAGCAGCCCAAGGGGCGGGGGCAGCACAGATACGCAGTATTTT. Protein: CASSPRGGGSTDTQYF.

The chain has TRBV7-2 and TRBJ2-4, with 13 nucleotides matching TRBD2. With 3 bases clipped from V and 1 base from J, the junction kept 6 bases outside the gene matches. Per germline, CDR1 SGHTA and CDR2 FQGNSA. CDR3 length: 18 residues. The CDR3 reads CASSFGLAGVGAKNIQYF. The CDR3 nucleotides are TGTGCCAGCAGCTTCGGACTAGCGGGGGTCGGGGCCAAAAACATTCAGTACTTC.

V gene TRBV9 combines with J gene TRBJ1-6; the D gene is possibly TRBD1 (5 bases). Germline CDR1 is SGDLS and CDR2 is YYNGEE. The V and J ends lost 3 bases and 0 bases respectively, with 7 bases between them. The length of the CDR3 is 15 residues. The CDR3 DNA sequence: TGTGCCAGCAGCGCGGGGGTCTCCTATAATTCACCCCTCCACTTT. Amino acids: CASSAGVSYNSPLHF.

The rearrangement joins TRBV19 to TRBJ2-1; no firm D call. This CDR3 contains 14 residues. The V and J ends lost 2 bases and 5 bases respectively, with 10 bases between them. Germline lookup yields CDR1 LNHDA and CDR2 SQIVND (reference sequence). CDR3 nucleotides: TGTGCCAGTAGTATAAGGCTACAGAACAATGAGCAGTTCTTC. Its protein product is CASSIRLQNNEQFF. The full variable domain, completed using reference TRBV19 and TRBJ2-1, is DGGITQSPKYLFRKEGQNVTLSCEQNLNHDAMYWYRQDPGQGLRLIYYSQIVNDFQKGDIAEGYSVSREKKESFPLTVTSAQKNPTAFYLCASSIRLQNNEQFFGPGTRLTVL.

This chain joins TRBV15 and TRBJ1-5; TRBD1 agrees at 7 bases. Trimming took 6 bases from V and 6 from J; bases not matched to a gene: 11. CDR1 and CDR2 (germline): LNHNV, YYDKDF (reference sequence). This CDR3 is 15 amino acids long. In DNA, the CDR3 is TGTGCCACCAGTCTGAACAGGGGTGAGAGTCAGCCCCAGCATTTT. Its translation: CATSLNRGESQPQHF.

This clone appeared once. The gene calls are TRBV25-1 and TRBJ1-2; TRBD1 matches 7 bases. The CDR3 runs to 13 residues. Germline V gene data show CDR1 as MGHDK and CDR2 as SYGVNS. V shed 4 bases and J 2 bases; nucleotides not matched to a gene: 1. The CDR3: CASSVGQNYGYTF. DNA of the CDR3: TGTGCCAGCAGTGTGGGACAGAACTATGGCTACACCTTC.

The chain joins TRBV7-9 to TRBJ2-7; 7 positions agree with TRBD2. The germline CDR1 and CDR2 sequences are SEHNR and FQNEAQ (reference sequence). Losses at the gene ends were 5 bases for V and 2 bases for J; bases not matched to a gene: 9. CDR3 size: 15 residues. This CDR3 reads CASSPAGVPTYEQYF. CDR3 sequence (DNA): TGTGCCAGCAGCCCGGCGGGAGTTCCGACCTACGAGCAGTACTTC.

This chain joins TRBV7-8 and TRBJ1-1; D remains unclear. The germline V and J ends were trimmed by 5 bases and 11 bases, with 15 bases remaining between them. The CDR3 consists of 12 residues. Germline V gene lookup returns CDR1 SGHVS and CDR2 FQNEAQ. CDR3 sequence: CASSPPGFVAFF. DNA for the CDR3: TGTGCCAGCAGCCCGCCAGGTTTCGTGGCTTTCTTT. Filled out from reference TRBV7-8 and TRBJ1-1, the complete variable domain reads GAGVSQSPRYKVAKRGQDVALRCDPISGHVSLFWYQQALGQGPEFLTYFQNEAQLDKSGLPSDRFFAERPEGSVSTLKIQRTQQEDSAVYLCASSPPGFVAFFGQGTRLTVV.

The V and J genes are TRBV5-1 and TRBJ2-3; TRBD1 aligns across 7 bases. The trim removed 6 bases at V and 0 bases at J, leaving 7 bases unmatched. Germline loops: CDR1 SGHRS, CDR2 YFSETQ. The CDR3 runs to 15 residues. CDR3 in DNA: TGCGCCAGCACCGTGACGGGACAGAGCACAGATACGCAGTATTTT. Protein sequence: CASTVTGQSTDTQYF.

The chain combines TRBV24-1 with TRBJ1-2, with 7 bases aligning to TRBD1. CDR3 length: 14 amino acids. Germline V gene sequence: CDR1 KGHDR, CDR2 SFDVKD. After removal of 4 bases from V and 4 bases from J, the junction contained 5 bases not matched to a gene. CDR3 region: CATSEGRGSYGYTF. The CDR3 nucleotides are TGTGCCACCAGTGAGGGCAGGGGGAGCTATGGCTACACCTTC.

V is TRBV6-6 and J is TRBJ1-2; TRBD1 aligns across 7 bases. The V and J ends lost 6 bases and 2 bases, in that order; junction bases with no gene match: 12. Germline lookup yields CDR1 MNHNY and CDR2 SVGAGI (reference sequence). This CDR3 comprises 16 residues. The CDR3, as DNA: TGTGCCAGCAGGAGCTCATACAGGGGCTTGAACTATGGCTACACCTTC. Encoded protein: CASRSSYRGLNYGYTF.